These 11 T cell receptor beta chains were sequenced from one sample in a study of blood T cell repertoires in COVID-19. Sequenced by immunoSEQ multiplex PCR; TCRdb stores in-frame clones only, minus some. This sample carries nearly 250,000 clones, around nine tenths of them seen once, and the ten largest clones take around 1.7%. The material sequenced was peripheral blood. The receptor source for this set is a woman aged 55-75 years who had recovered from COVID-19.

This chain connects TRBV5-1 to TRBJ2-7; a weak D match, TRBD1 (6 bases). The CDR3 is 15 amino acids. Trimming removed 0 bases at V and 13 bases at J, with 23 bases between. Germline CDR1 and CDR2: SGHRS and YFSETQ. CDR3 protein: CASSLGTRGFTSTYF. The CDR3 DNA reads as TGCGCCAGCAGCTTGGGGACCAGGGGCTTTACGAGCACTTACTTC. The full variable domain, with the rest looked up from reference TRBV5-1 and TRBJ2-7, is KAGVTQTPRYLIKTRGQQVTLSCSPISGHRSVSWYQQTPGQGLQFLFEYFSETQRNKGNFPGRFSGRQFSNSRSEMNVSTLELGDSALYLCASSLGTRGFTSTYFGPGTRLTVT.

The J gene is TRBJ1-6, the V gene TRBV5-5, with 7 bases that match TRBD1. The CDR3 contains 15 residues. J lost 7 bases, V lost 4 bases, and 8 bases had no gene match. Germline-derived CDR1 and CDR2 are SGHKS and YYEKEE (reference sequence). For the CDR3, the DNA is TGTGCCAGCAGCCACCTGACAGGGAGGAATTCACCCCTCCACTTT. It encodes CASSHLTGRNSPLHF.

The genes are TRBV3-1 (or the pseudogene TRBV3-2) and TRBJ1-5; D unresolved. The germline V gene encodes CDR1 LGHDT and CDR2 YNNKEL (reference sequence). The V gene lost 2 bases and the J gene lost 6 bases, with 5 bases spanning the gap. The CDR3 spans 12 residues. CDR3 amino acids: CASSQLTQPQHF. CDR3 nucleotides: TGTGCCAGCAGCCAACTAACTCAGCCCCAGCATTTT.

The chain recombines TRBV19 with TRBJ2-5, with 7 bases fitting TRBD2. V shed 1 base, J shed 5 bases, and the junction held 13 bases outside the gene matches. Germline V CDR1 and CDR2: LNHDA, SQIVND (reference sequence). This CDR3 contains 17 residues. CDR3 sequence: CASSIGGGRQRQETQYF. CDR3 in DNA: TGTGCCAGTAGTATAGGGGGAGGGAGGCAGAGGCAGGAGACCCAGTACTTC.

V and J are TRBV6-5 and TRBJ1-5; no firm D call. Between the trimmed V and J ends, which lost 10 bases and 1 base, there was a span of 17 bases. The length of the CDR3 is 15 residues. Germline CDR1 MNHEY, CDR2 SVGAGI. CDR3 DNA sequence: TGTGCCACCAGGATGTTTTTCGAGAGCAATCAGCCCCAGCATTTT. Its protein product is CATRMFFESNQPQHF.

CDR3: CSVGTSGDETQYF. CDR3 sequence (DNA): TGCAGCGTGGGGACTAGCGGGGACGAGACCCAGTACTTC. V usage is TRBV29-1 and J usage is TRBJ2-5; TRBD2 matches at 13 bases. The J segment lost 5 bases and the V segment lost 6 bases, leaving 3 bases of the junction unmatched. CDR3 length: 13 amino acids. Germline values: CDR1 SQVTM, CDR2 ANQGSEA.

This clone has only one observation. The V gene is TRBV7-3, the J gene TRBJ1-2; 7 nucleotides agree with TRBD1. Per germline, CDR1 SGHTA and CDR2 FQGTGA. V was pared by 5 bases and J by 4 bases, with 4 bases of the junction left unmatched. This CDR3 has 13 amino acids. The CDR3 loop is CASSTSGGYGYTF. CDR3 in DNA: TGTGCCAGCAGCACGTCAGGGGGCTATGGCTACACCTTC.

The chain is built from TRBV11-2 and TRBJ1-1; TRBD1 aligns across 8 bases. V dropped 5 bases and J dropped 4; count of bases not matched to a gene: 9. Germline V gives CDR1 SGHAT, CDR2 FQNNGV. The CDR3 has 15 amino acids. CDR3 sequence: CASSPQTGVGTEAFF. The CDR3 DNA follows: TGTGCCAGCAGCCCTCAGACAGGGGTTGGCACTGAAGCTTTCTTT.

CDR3 in amino acids: CASSATGGAGAFF. The CDR3 DNA reads as TGTGCCAGCAGCGCAACAGGGGGGGCTGGTGCTTTCTTT. V gene TRBV7-3 combines with J gene TRBJ1-1; the match to TRBD1 covers 8 bases. The V and J ends lost 5 bases and 11 bases, in that order; junction bases with no gene match: 10. The CDR3 is 13 amino acids. The V gene's germline CDR1 is SGHTA and CDR2 FQGTGA.

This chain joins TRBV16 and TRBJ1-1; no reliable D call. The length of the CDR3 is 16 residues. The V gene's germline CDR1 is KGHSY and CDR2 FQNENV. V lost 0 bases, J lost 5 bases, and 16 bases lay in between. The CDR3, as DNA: TGTGCCAGCAGCCAATCTGGTTCCGGGGATGGGACTGAAGCTTTCTTT. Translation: CASSQSGSGDGTEAFF.

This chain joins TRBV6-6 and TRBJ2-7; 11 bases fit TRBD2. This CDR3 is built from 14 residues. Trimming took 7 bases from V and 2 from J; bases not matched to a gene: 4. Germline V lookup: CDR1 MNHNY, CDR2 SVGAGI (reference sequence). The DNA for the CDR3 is TGTGCCAGCAACCCGACTAGCGGGGCCTACGAGCAGTACTTC. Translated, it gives CASNPTSGAYEQYF.